A single T cell receptor (beta chain) is shown here with its context. The antigen remains unidentified. The ends were cut back, 3 bases at V and 0 bases at J, with 12 bases in the middle. The CDR3 contains 15 residues. Germline V gene lookup returns CDR1 MNHEY and CDR2 SVGAGI. This sample is drawn from a study of T-cell reconstitution after alpha-beta-depleted transplantation in children. Regarding the study as a whole: It was newly produced T cells that mostly accounted for T-cell counts and diversity one year after transplant. As was reported, about two months after transplant, alpha-beta T cells came from several hundred expanded graft clones. Surviving thymic progenitors and recipient T cells were the source of high TCRbeta diversity at day 60 in some patients.

Unique molecular identifiers were incorporated during preparation of the TCRbeta library. TCRdb reanalysed the PCR reads using MiXCR and keeps one entry per CDR3 protein. In the table there are approximately 97,000 distinct CDR3 sequences, roughly 7.1% of which are singletons. V gene TRBV6-5 combines with J gene TRBJ2-7; the D is unclear. Sequencing used PBMCs, obtained before TCRalphabeta/CD19-depleted stem cell transplant. The receptor was derived from a boy between 2 and 10 years old with acute lymphoblastic leukemia, due to receive a stem cell transplant. CDR3 loop: CASSYAQQSSYEQYF. Written as DNA, the CDR3 is TGTGCCAGCAGTTATGCCCAGCAGAGCTCCTACGAGCAGTACTTC.